This TCR beta chain comes out of a study of blood T cells in healthy people across ages. On the study more broadly: About one barcoded beta molecule per two T cells was the capture yield of template switching. The study, taken as a whole, reports: Considered underestimates were the diversity estimates obtained from one million T cells.

Sample-barcoded 5' priming and a J-beta primer mix drove a second PCR of about 6 to 12 cycles. One entry per CDR3 protein results from TCRdb running MiXCR on the 5' RACE reads. The table shows 550,000 to 600,000 distinct CDR3 sequences, with 47% occurring only once. The sample, roughly 9.5 milliliters of peripheral blood, was drawn from each donor. Samples each had at least 5.5 micrograms of total RNA extracted. CDR3 size: 13 residues. After removal of 7 bases from V and 10 bases from J, the junction contained 10 bases not matched to a gene. Per germline, CDR1 MNHNY and CDR2 SVGAGI (reference sequence). This clonotype has only a few counts. Its antigen is as yet unknown. With a much larger clone just one base away, this may be a read error.

The chain links TRBV6-6 to TRBJ1-2, with 9 bases lining up with TRBD1. Sample: blood. The source of this sequence is a man older than 75 in good health. For the CDR3, the DNA is TGTGCCAGCAAGTACAGGGGGCAGGGAGACTACACCTTC. The encoded protein is CASKYRGQGDYTF.